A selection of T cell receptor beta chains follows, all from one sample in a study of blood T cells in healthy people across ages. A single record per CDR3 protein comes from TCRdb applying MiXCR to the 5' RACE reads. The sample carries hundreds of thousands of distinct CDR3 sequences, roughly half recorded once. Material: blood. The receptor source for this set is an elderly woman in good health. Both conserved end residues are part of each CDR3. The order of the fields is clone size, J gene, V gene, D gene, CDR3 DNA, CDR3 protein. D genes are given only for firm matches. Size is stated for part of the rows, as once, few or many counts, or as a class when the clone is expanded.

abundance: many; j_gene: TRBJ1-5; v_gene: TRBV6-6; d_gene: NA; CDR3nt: TGTGCCAGCAGAGATTCGAGCAATCAGCCCCAGCATTTT; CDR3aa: CASRDSSNQPQHF
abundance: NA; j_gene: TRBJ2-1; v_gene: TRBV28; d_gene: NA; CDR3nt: TGTGCCAGCAGACTCCGGGAGAGCTCCTACAATGAGCAGTTCTTC; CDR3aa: CASRLRESSYNEQFF
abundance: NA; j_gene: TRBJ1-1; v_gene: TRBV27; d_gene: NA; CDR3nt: TGTGCCAGCAGTCCAGACAGAATCCAGAACACTGAAGCTTTCTTT; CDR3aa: CASSPDRIQNTEAFF
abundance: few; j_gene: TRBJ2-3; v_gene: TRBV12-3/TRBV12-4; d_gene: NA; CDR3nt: TGTGCCAGCGAACGGGACACAGCTCGCACAGATACGCAGTATTTT; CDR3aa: CASERDTARTDTQYF
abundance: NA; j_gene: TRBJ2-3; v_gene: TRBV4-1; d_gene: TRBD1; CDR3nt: TGCGCCAGCAGCCAGACCGGGACAGGGAATATGGCAGATACGCAGTATTTT; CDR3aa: CASSQTGTGNMADTQYF
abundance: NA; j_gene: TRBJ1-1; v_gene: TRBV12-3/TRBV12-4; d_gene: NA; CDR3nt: TGTGCCAGCAGTTTACCGGGACTCTGGAACACTGAAGCTTTCTTT; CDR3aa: CASSLPGLWNTEAFF
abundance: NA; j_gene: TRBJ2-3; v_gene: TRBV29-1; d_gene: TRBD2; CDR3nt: TGCAGCGTTGAGGAAGCTAGCGGGAGGGGGGCAGATACGCAGTATTTT; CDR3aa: CSVEEASGRGADTQYF
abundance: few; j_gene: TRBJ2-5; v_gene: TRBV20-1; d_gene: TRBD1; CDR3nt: TGCAGTGCTAGACGGGACAGGGAGACCCAGTACTTC; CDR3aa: CSARRDRETQYF
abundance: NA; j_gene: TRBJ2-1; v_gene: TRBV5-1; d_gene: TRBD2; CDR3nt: TGCGCCAGCAGGGAGAGGACTAGCGTCTACAATGAGCAGTTCTTC; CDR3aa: CASRERTSVYNEQFF
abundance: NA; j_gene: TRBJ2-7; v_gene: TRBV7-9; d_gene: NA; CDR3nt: TGTGCCAGCAGTTCCAGACAGTTATTTACCGCCGAGCAGTACTTC; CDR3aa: CASSSRQLFTAEQYF
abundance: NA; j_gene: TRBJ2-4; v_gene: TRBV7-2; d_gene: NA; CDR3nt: TGTGCCAGCAGCTTAGCGCTGATTGCAGTGAAAGCCAAAAACATTCAGTACTTC; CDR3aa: CASSLALIAVKAKNIQYF
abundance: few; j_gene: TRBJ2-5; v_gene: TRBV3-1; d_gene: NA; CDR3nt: TGTGCCAGCAGCCAAGGGGCGGGGACCCAGTACTTC; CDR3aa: CASSQGAGTQYF
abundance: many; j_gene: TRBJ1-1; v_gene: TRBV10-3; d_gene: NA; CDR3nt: TGTGCCATCAGTGAGTCGAGTATCGGGACTGAAGCTTTCTTT; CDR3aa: CAISESSIGTEAFF
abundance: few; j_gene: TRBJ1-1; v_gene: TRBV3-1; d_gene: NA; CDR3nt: TGTGCCAGCAACCAAGTGGTAGATAACACTGAAGCTTTCTTT; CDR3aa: CASNQVVDNTEAFF
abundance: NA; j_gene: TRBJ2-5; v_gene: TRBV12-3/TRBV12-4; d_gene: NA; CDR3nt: TGTGCCAGCAGCCCCTCCCGAGGGGTAGAGCAGTACTTC; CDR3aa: CASSPSRGVEQYF
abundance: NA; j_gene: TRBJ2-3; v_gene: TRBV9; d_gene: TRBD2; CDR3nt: TGTGCCAGCAGCGTAGGGCTAGCGGGAGATACGCAGTATTTT; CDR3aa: CASSVGLAGDTQYF
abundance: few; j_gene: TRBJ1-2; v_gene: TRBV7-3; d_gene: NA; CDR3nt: TGTGCCAGCAGCTTAACTCTACAGAACTATGGCTACACCTTC; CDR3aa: CASSLTLQNYGYTF
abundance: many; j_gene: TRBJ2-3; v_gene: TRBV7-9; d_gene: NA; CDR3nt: TGTGCCAGCAGCTTAATTAGGGGCAGTAGCACAGATACGCAGTATTTT; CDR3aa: CASSLIRGSSTDTQYF
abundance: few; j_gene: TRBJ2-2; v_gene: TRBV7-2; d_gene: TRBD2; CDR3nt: TGTGCCAGCAGCTTAAGGACTAGCCGACAAGGGGAGCTGTTTTTT; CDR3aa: CASSLRTSRQGELFF
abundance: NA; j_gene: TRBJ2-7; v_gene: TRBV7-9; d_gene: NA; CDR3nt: TGTGCCAGCAGCTTCACTTCTGAGCTCGAGCAGTACTTC; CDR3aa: CASSFTSELEQYF
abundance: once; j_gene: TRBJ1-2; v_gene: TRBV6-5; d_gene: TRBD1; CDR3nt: TGTGCCAGCACGAGACAGGGGCATGGCTACACCTTC; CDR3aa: CASTRQGHGYTF
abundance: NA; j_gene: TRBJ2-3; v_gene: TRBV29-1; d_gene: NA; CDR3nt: TGCAGCGTACACGGACACACAGATACGCAGTATTTT; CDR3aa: CSVHGHTDTQYF
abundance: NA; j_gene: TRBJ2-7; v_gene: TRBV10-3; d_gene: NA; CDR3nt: TGTGCCATCAGTGGCGGCCCGTCCCCCTACGAGCAGTACTTC; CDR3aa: CAISGGPSPYEQYF
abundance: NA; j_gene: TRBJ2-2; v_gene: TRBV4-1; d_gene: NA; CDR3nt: TGCGCCAGCAGCACTAAGCCCGGGGGCACCGGGGAGCTGTTTTTT; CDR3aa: CASSTKPGGTGELFF
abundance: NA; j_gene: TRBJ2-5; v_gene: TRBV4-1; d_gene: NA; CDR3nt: TGCGCCAGCAGCCGGGGCGAAGGGGACCAAGAGACCAAGTACTTC; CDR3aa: CASSRGEGDQETKYF
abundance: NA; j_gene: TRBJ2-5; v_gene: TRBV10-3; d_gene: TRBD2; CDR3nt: TGTGCCATCTCCGGGGGGGTCACCCAAGAGACCCAGTACTTC; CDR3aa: CAISGGVTQETQYF
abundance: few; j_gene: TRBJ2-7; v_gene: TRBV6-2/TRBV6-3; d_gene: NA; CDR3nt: TGTGCCAGCGTCTCCTCCTCCGCGATAGGGAAGTACGAGCAGTACTTC; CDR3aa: CASVSSSAIGKYEQYF
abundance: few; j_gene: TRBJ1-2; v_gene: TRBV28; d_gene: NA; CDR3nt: TGTGCCAGCAGTTTATATCCCCGCGGCTACACCTTC; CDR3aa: CASSLYPRGYTF
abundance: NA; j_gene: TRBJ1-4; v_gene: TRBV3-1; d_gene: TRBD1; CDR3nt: TGTGCCAGCAGCCAAGATCGACAGGGGTTACGGGGAGCTAATGAAAAACTGTTTTTT; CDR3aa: CASSQDRQGLRGANEKLFF
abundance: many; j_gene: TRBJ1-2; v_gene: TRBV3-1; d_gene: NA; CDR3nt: TGTGCCAGCAGCCAAGGGACAACCGGGATGTATGGCTACACCTTC; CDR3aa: CASSQGTTGMYGYTF
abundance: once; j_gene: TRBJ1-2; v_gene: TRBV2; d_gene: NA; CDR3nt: TGTGCCAGCTCTGGGGGCGACAGTCGGGGGGGCACCTTC; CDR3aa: CASSGGDSRGGTF
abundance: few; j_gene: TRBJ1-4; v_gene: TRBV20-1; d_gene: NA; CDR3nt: TGCAGTGCCAGGTCTTCAACTAATGAAAAACTGTTTTTT; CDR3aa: CSARSSTNEKLFF
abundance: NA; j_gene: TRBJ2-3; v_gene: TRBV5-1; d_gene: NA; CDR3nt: TGCGCCAGCAGCTCCCCGGGGGAGGATACGCAGTATTTT; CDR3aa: CASSSPGEDTQYF
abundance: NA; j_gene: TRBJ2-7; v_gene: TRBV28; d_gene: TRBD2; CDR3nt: TGTGCCAGCAGAATAGCGGGGTCCTACGAGCAGTACTTC; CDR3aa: CASRIAGSYEQYF
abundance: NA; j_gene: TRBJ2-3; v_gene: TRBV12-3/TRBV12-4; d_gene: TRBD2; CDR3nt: TGTGCCAGCTCGGTAGCGGGGCTGGGCCCAGATACGCAGTATTTT; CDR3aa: CASSVAGLGPDTQYF
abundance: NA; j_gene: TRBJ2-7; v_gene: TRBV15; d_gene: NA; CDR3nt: TGTGCCCTTAAAACTAGGCCGCCTTCCTACGAGCAGTACTTC; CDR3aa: CALKTRPPSYEQYF
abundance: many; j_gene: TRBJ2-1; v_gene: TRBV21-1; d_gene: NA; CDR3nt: TGTGCCAGCAGCAAAAAGGGCCTTCCGGTAGCGGGCCTCTCCTACAATGAGCAGTTCTTC; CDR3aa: CASSKKGLPVAGLSYNEQFF
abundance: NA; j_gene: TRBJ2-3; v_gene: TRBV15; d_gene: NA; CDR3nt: TGTGCCACCAGCACGTCGGGACCGACCCTAACAGATACGCAGTATTTT; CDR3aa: CATSTSGPTLTDTQYF
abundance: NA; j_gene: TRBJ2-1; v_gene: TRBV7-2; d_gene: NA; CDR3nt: TGTGCCAGCAGCTTAGTACAGGCTGAGCAGTTCTTC; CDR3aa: CASSLVQAEQFF
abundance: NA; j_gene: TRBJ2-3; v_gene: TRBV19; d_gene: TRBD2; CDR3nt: TGTGCCAGTAGTCGGGAGGCTTCCGGGGATACGCAGTATTTT; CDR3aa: CASSREASGDTQYF
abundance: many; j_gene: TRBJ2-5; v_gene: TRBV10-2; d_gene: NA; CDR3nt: TGCGCCAGCAGTGAGGTCTCTCGCGCCCAAGAGACCCAGTACTTC; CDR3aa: CASSEVSRAQETQYF
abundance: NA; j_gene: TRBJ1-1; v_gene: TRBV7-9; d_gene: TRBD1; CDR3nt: TGTGCCAGCAGCCAGAGACAGGGGGCGAACACTGAAGCTTTCTTT; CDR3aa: CASSQRQGANTEAFF
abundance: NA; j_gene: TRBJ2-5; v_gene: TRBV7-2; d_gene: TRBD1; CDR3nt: TGTGCCAGCAGGCCGGGACAGGGTCTAAGGAATGAGCAGTACTTC; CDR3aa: CASRPGQGLRNEQYF
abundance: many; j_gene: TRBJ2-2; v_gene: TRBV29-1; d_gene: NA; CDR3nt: TGCAGCGTTGAAAGGGGATCGAACACCGGGGAGCTGTTTTTT; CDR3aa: CSVERGSNTGELFF